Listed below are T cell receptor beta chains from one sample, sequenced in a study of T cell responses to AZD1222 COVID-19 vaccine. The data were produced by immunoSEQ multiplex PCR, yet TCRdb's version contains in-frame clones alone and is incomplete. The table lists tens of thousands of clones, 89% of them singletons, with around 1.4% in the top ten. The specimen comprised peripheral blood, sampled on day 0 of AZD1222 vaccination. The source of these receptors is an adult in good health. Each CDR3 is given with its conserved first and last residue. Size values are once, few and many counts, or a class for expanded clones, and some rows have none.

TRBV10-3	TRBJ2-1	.	CAISENSGRPLGDNEQFF
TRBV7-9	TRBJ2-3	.	CASSLWAASTDTQYF
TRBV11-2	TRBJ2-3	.	CASSPRSGSPGTQYF
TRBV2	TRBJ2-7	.	CASSREGQEAEQYF
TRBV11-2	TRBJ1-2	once	CASSLQVGYGYTF
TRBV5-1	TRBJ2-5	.	CASSFDVRQETQYF
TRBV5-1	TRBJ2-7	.	CASSRDSHSYEQYF
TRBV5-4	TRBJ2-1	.	CASSLSRGPYNEQFF
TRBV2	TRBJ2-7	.	CASTPPGTYEQYF
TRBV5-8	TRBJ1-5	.	CASSLDAWDRGWEPQHF
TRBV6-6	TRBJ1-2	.	CASSYSNKTPGGYTF
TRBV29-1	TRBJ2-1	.	CSVDGSYNEQFF
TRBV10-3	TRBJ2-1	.	CAIRTSGRIDEQFF
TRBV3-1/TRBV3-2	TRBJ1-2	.	CASSQGSNYGYTF
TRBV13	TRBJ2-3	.	CASSENPRNTDTQYF
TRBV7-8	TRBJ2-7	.	CASRPRTSGTYEQYF
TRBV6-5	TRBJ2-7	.	CASKSLAGVTYEQYF
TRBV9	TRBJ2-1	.	CASSPSGSPYNEQFF
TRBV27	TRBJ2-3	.	CASSPSVFTDTQYF
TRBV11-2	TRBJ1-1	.	CASSFFRGTEAFF
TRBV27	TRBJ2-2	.	CASNTPPTGELFF
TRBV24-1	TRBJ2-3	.	CATSLGVDTQYF
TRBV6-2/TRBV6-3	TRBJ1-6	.	CASSSGTSYNSPLHF
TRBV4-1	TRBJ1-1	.	CASSQAAARTLGAFF
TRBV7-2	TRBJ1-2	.	CASSLNSGGGAGGYTF
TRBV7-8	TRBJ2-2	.	CASRPAPSGRANTGELFF
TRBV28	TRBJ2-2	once	CASSLSGGAAGELFF
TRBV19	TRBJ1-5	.	CASSQGTASQPQHF
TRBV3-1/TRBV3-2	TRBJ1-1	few	CASSQGIPGVRAITEAFF
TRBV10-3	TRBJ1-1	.	CAISRPAQGRAEAFF
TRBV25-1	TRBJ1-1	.	CASSYGTLNTEAFF
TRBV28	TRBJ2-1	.	CASAQDPYNEQFF
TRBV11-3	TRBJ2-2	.	CASSPGQGANRELFF
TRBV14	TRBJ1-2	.	CASSQDQASYNYGYTF
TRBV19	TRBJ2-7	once	CATSSGRAGEQYF
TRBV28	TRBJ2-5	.	CASTIGASGSGETQYF
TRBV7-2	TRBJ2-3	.	CASSSLAGAPDTQYF
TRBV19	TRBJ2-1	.	CATTGTLLAPRPFF
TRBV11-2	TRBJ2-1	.	CASSYSPGLYNEQFF
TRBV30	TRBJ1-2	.	CAFWGRQASNYGYTF
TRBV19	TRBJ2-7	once	CASSIGGSYEQYF
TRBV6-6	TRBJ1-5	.	CASSTGDANQPQHF
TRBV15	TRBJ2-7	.	CATSRESSGRNEQYF
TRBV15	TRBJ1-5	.	CATSRVGLQPQHF
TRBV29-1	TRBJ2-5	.	CSVSGQLQETQYF
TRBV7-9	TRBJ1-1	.	CASSPRGLLGAFF
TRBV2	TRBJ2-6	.	CASSDWGSGANVLTF
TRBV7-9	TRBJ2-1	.	CASRRGLAGKGNEQFF